This T cell receptor (beta chain) was retrieved from a study of T cell clones after liver transplantation. Study details: Liver transplant recipients had immunosuppression withdrawal attempted within 2 years.

This clone showed up just a few times. Sequencing was performed with immunoSEQ multiplex PCR; in TCRdb, only in-frame clones are kept and a portion is missing. Among approximately 72,000 clones, roughly 90% were seen once, and the ten largest hold 2% to 3%. V trimming: 7 bases; J trimming: 9 bases; junction bases outside the gene matches: 10. Germline loops: CDR1 LNHNV, CDR2 YYDKDF (reference sequence). The CDR3 is 15 amino acids. The chain combines TRBV15 with TRBJ2-1; 12 bases agree with TRBD2. The sequences come from CD4+ T cells from blood, collected before liver transplant. This receptor was identified in a human donor who received a liver transplant. CDR3 bases: TGTGCCACCATCCCCGAGGTACTAGCGGGAGGTGAGCAGTTCTTC. Translation gives CATIPEVLAGGEQFF.